Shown below are 32 T cell receptor beta chains from a single sample sequenced in a study of response to subunit inactivated influenza vaccine. TCRdb recomputed calls from the RT-PCR reads with MiXCR, one row per CDR3 protein. Of approximately 520,000 distinct CDR3 sequences listed, about 25% are singletons. This material consisted of CD4+ T cells sorted from PBMCs, taken more than 4 days after vaccination. These receptors came from a man aged 45-60 years who received an inactivated influenza vaccine.

The chain combines TRBV20-1 with TRBJ2-1; perhaps TRBD1 as D (6 bases). V was clipped by 0 bases and J by 15 bases, with 15 bases between them. The germline V gene encodes CDR1 DFQATT and CDR2 SNEGSKA (reference sequence). The CDR3 has 12 amino acids. CDR3 DNA: TGCAGTGCTAGAGATTACGGTGGGGGCCTGTTCTTC. This sequence encodes CSARDYGGGLFF.

This clonotype has just one count. This chain links TRBV10-1 with TRBJ2-7; TRBD1 aligns across 7 bases. Germline V gives CDR1 WNHNN, CDR2 SYGVQD (reference sequence). This CDR3 spans 18 amino acids. After removal of 0 bases from V and 3 bases from J, the junction contained 14 bases not matched to a gene. CDR3 amino acids: CASSESFFDGTAFYEQYF. CDR3 coding DNA: TGCGCCAGCAGTGAGTCTTTTTTTGATGGGACAGCTTTCTACGAGCAGTACTTC.

This chain uses TRBV2 with TRBJ1-1; the match to TRBD1 covers 9 bases. V lost 5 bases, J lost 0 bases, and 7 bases stayed unmatched. CDR3 length: 16 amino acids. The germline V gene has CDR1 SNHLY and CDR2 FYNNEI. In DNA, the CDR3 is TGTGCCAGCAGTAACGAGGGACAGGGCCTGAACACTGAAGCTTTCTTT. It translates to CASSNEGQGLNTEAFF.

The chain's CDR3 is CASIRDSGANVLTF. DNA of the CDR3: TGTGCCAGCATCCGGGACTCTGGGGCCAACGTCCTGACTTTC. The rearrangement links TRBV6-2 or TRBV6-3 to TRBJ2-6, with D possibly TRBD2 on 5 matching bases. This CDR3 has 14 amino acids. CDR1 is MNHEY and CDR2 is SVGEGT in the germline V gene. V was pared by 7 bases and J by 0 bases, with 7 bases between.

This clonotype was seen ten or more times. V is TRBV29-1 and J is TRBJ2-5; TRBD2 agrees at 8 bases. The length of the CDR3 is 14 residues. Germline V gene lookup returns CDR1 SQVTM and CDR2 ANQGSEA. Trimming took 0 bases from V and 9 from J; bases not matched to a gene: 9. The CDR3 coding sequence is TGCAGCGTTGAAGATCACGAGGGACTAGGGGCCCAGTACTTC. Its translation: CSVEDHEGLGAQYF.

This clonotype was counted a few times. This chain uses TRBV25-1 with TRBJ2-1, with 9 nucleotides matching TRBD1. J was trimmed by 7 bases and V by 0 bases; bases with no gene match: 10. CDR1 and CDR2 from the germline V gene are MGHDK and SYGVNS. This CDR3 has 17 residues. The CDR3 loop is CASSEYRRGQGGNEQFF. CDR3 coding DNA: TGTGCCAGCAGTGAATATAGGCGGGGACAGGGAGGGAATGAGCAGTTCTTC.

In this sample, this clonotype turned up a few times. V usage is TRBV6-8 and J usage is TRBJ2-5; D is unresolved. Germline V CDR1 and CDR2: MNHGY, SAAAGT. V dropped 4 bases and J dropped 1 base, with 10 bases sitting between them. The CDR3 runs to 14 residues. CDR3 nucleotide sequence: TGTGCCAGCAGTTCGGTGCGGATCCAAGAGACCCAGTACTTC. It yields the protein CASSSVRIQETQYF.

This clonotype was counted only a few times. The chain joins TRBV20-1 to TRBJ2-1, with D tentatively TRBD2 (6 bases). This CDR3 comprises 16 residues. Germline loops: CDR1 DFQATT, CDR2 SNEGSKA (reference sequence). Between the trimmed V and J ends, which lost 0 bases and 3 bases, there was a span of 15 bases. The DNA of the CDR3 is TGCAGTGCTAGAGATAGGCGGGAACCAATCTACAATGAGCAGTTCTTC. This gives the protein CSARDRREPIYNEQFF.

Only a few counts were recorded for this clonotype. This chain links TRBV10-3 with TRBJ2-7; D gene uncertain. The germline gives CDR1 ENHRY, CDR2 SYGVKD. This CDR3 region has 14 residues. Between the trimmed V and J ends, which lost 4 bases and 3 bases, there was a span of 13 bases. CDR3 bases: TGTGCCATCAGTGCGACGGCCGCTGACTACGAGCAGTACTTC. Its translation is CAISATAADYEQYF.

The V call is TRBV11-2, the J call TRBJ2-7; D may be TRBD2 (6 bases). Between the trimmed V and J ends, which lost 5 bases and 1 base, there was a span of 12 bases. From germline, CDR1 is SGHAT and CDR2 FQNNGV. The CDR3 is 14 residues long. The CDR3 DNA follows: TGTGCCAGCAGCCAAGGACTAATTTCCTACGAGCAGTACTTC. Translated, it gives CASSQGLISYEQYF.

This clonotype was seen a few times. The chain recombines TRBV29-1 with TRBJ1-4; D gene ambiguous. Germline CDR1 is SQVTM and CDR2 is ANQGSEA. The CDR3 length is 13 residues. V was shortened by 4 bases and J by 7 bases, with 13 bases between the two germline ends. CDR3 DNA: TGCAGCGTTGTAGGCAGATTGAGTGAAAAACTGTTTTTT. This translates into CSVVGRLSEKLFF.

There are a few counts of this clonotype. V usage is TRBV6-1 and J usage is TRBJ2-3; tentatively, D is TRBD2 (5 bases). V gave up 3 bases and J gave up 6 bases, with 16 bases separating them. The CDR3 is 15 residues long. CDR1 is MNHNS and CDR2 is SASEGT in the germline V gene. CDR3 sequence reads: CASSDVTRGMDTQYF. DNA of the CDR3: TGTGCCAGCAGTGACGTGACTCGGGGTATGGATACGCAGTATTTT.

This clonotype was observed a few times. The rearrangement links TRBV7-2 to TRBJ2-1; D might be TRBD2 (6 bases). V gave up 8 bases and J gave up 3 bases, with 17 bases separating them. CDR1 and CDR2 from the germline V gene are SGHTA and FQGNSA. The CDR3 is 15 residues long. DNA for the CDR3: TGTGCCAGCGCCACCCCCCCAGCGGGCTACAATGAGCAGTTCTTC. Encoded protein: CASATPPAGYNEQFF.

This clonotype was detected a few times. V is TRBV15 and J is TRBJ1-2; D remains unclear. Per germline, CDR1 LNHNV and CDR2 YYDKDF (reference sequence). V was pared by 0 bases and J by 8 bases, with 16 bases between. The CDR3 has 15 amino acids. The CDR3 loop is CATSRDMGRMGGYTF. The DNA for the CDR3 is TGTGCCACCAGCAGAGATATGGGCCGGATGGGGGGCTACACCTTC.

In this sample, this clonotype turned up a few times. The chain has TRBV5-1 and TRBJ2-1; 9 nucleotides match TRBD2. The CDR3 totals 14 residues. With V trimmed by 2 bases and J by 15 bases, 12 bases remained unmatched. Germline V gives CDR1 SGHRS, CDR2 YFSETQ. The CDR3 DNA reads TGCGCCAGCAGCTTAGAAAGTAGCGGGAGTCTTCGGTTCTTC. It is translated as CASSLESSGSLRFF.

This clonotype came up a few times. This chain links TRBV7-6 with TRBJ1-5, with 7 positions matching TRBD1. This CDR3 region has 15 residues. Germline CDR1 is SGHVS and CDR2 is FNYEAQ. The J segment lost 0 bases and the V segment lost 6 bases, leaving 5 bases of the junction unmatched. DNA for the CDR3: TGTGCCAGCAGTCCAGGGGGTAGTAGCAATCAGCCCCAGCATTTT. Translating gives CASSPGGSSNQPQHF.

This clonotype was detected a few times. The chain carries TRBV6-1 and TRBJ2-7; weak D call: TRBD2 (5 bases). CDR1 and CDR2 from the germline V gene are MNHNS and SASEGT. CDR3 length equals 15 residues. V lost 6 bases, J lost 6 bases, and 21 bases lay in between. In DNA, the CDR3 is TGTGCCAGCAGGAATAGTTACAATTCTGGGAGCGAGCAGTACTTC. Translation: CASRNSYNSGSEQYF.

The V and J genes are TRBV5-1 and TRBJ2-7; TRBD1 matches at 7 bases. V shed 5 bases, J shed 4 bases, and the junction held 18 bases outside the gene matches. The CDR3 has 17 residues. Germline assignment: CDR1 SGHRS and CDR2 YFSETQ. The CDR3: CASSYRSTGTELYEQYF. The CDR3, as DNA: TGCGCCAGCAGTTACCGATCTACCGGGACAGAGCTATACGAGCAGTACTTC.

This clonotype was seen only a few times. The chain combines TRBV15 with TRBJ2-5; maybe TRBD1 (5 bases). Germline V gene data show CDR1 as LNHNV and CDR2 as YYDKDF (reference sequence). Trimming removed 0 bases from V and 2 bases from J, with 10 bases in between. The CDR3 length is 15 residues. For the CDR3, the DNA is TGTGCCACCAGCAGAGATCCAACAGGACAAGAGACCCAGTACTTC. This codes for CATSRDPTGQETQYF.

The chain joins TRBV7-2 to TRBJ2-3; D not certain. V was cut by 6 bases and J by 4 bases, with 11 bases left in between. The CDR3 runs to 13 residues. In germline, CDR1 is SGHTA, CDR2 FQGNSA. The CDR3 sequence: CASSFRLADTQYF. DNA of the CDR3: TGTGCCAGCAGTTTCCGTTTGGCAGATACGCAGTATTTT.

The V gene is TRBV20-1, the J gene TRBJ2-1; 9 bases match TRBD1. The V gene end was trimmed by 5 bases and the J gene end by 6 bases; junction bases not matched to a gene: 8. Germline CDR1 and CDR2: DFQATT and SNEGSKA (reference sequence). The CDR3 runs to 14 residues. CDR3 residues: CSAGTGTGGNEQFF. The CDR3 region has the DNA TGCAGTGCTGGGACAGGGACTGGGGGCAATGAGCAGTTCTTC.

The chain links TRBV4-3 to TRBJ2-5, with 8 bases matching TRBD2. Germline assignment: CDR1 LGHNA and CDR2 YSLEER. V was pared by 5 bases and J by 1 base, with 6 bases of the junction left unmatched. The CDR3 runs 15 residues. The CDR3 nucleotides are TGCGCCAGCAGCGCCCAACTAGCGGCCCAAGAGACCCAGTACTTC. This encodes CASSAQLAAQETQYF.

The chain uses TRBV7-8 and TRBJ2-2; 12 positions agree with TRBD2. Germline V gives CDR1 SGHVS, CDR2 FQNEAQ. The CDR3 sequence is 17 residues long. Trimming at V came to 5 bases and at J to 7 bases, leaving 11 bases not matched to a gene. This chain's CDR3 is CASSPSPSGRADGELFF. The CDR3 DNA sequence: TGTGCCAGCAGCCCATCCCCTAGCGGGAGGGCGGACGGGGAGCTGTTTTTT.

This sequence joins TRBV24-1 and TRBJ2-2, with 12 bases identical to TRBD2. The CDR3 has 17 residues. V lost 3 bases, J lost 1 base, and 2 bases stayed unmatched. Germline loops: CDR1 KGHDR, CDR2 SFDVKD. The CDR3 DNA follows: TGTGCCACCAGTGATCGGGGACTAGCGGGGAACACCGGGGAGCTGTTTTTT. This sequence encodes CATSDRGLAGNTGELFF.

The J gene is TRBJ1-1, the V gene TRBV7-9; tentatively, D is TRBD1 (6 bases). This CDR3 comprises 14 residues. Per the germline V gene, CDR1 is SEHNR and CDR2 is FQNEAQ (reference sequence). V was clipped by 2 bases and J by 10 bases, with 17 bases between them. The CDR3 bases are TGTGCCAGCAGCTTATTAGGGACACGGCAGGGAGCTTTCTTT. Its protein product is CASSLLGTRQGAFF.

J is TRBJ2-5 and V is TRBV5-1; 7 bases map to TRBD1. The CDR3 has 16 amino acids. V was clipped by 5 bases and J by 0 bases; unmatched bases: 10. Germline V gene data show CDR1 as SGHRS and CDR2 as YFSETQ. Here the CDR3 reads CASSLVGTDDQETQYF. CDR3 nucleotides: TGCGCCAGCAGTCTGGTGGGGACAGATGACCAAGAGACCCAGTACTTC.

This rearrangement joins TRBV12-3 or TRBV12-4 to TRBJ2-5, with D perhaps TRBD1 (6 bases). Trimming took 3 bases from V and 2 from J, leaving 13 bases between them. This CDR3 has 15 residues. This chain's CDR3 is CASSLMGAPQETQYF. DNA for the CDR3: TGTGCCAGCAGTTTGATGGGGGCCCCACAAGAGACCCAGTACTTC.

V usage is TRBV3-1 and J usage is TRBJ2-7, with 8 bases fitting TRBD1. V was pared by 1 base and J by 1 base, with 3 bases of the junction left unmatched. Germline CDR1 LGHDT, CDR2 YNNKEL (reference sequence). The CDR3 is 15 residues long. The CDR3 is CASSQAGDRSYEQYF. CDR3 nucleotides: TGTGCCAGCAGCCAAGCCGGGGACAGGTCCTACGAGCAGTACTTC.

This chain uses TRBV5-5 with TRBJ2-7; the match to TRBD2 covers 12 bases. This CDR3 is built from 15 residues. Germline V gene lookup returns CDR1 SGHKS and CDR2 YYEKEE (reference sequence). V gave up 3 bases and J gave up 0 bases; unmatched junction bases: 1. CDR3 amino acids: CASSSTSGGSYEQYF. In DNA form, the CDR3 reads TGTGCCAGCAGCTCGACTAGCGGGGGCTCCTACGAGCAGTACTTC.

This clonotype was counted a few times. The genes are TRBV2 and TRBJ1-5; D possibly corresponds to TRBD1 (5 bases). The CDR3 runs to 15 residues. V was cut by 4 bases and J by 4 bases, with 14 bases left in between. Germline V gene lookup returns CDR1 SNHLY and CDR2 FYNNEI. CDR3 sequence reads: CASSVRGRQNQPQHF. The CDR3 DNA reads TGTGCCAGCAGTGTGAGGGGCCGACAAAATCAGCCCCAGCATTTT.

This rearrangement joins TRBV4-3 to TRBJ2-1; 7 bases map to TRBD2. Germline CDR1 LGHNA, CDR2 YSLEER. Trimming removed 1 base from V and 12 bases from J; junction bases left unmatched: 15. This CDR3 has 16 amino acids. The DNA for the CDR3 is TGCGCCAGCAGCCAAGCTCGAGGGAGGGCCTATTCAGGGCAGTTCTTC. It specifies CASSQARGRAYSGQFF.

The chain uses TRBV24-1 and TRBJ2-1; the D is unclear. The V gene's germline CDR1 is KGHDR and CDR2 SFDVKD. Trimming removed 4 bases at V and 0 bases at J, with 12 bases between. The CDR3 is 16 amino acids. In DNA form, the CDR3 reads TGTGCCACCAGTGACGGCGTGGAGAGCTCCTACAATGAGCAGTTCTTC. This codes for CATSDGVESSYNEQFF.